This T cell receptor (beta chain) was observed in a study of human T cells and chemical hapten exposure. Study details: Upper-back patches of 0.01% DPC were read at 6 days.

Single cDNA molecules in the library carried unique molecular identifiers attached during preparation. TCRdb reprocessed the RACE reads with MiXCR, giving one entry per CDR3 protein. Seen here are fewer than 400,000 distinct CDR3 sequences, about 7% observed once, and the top ten hold about 8%. The time point was: patch test 1, 2 weeks after DPC sensitization. The treatment was: therapeutic diphenylcyclopropenone sensitization with weekly scalp DPC. This clonotype was seen at least ten times. The CDR3 has 16 amino acids. CDR1 is MNHEY and CDR2 is SMNVEV in the germline V gene (reference sequence). The trim removed 4 bases at V and 6 bases at J, leaving 9 bases unmatched.

The sequencing here drew on whole blood, taken in connection with sensitization to the hapten diphenylcyclopropenone (DPC). The source is a woman in her late teens or twenties with alopecia areata. Some clones in this sample may be carry-over from other donors' samples. The V gene is TRBV27, the J gene TRBJ2-3, with 11 bases lining up with TRBD2. Written as DNA, the CDR3 is TGTGCCAGCAGTTCCGGTAGCGGGGGGGCCGTCGATACGCAGTATTTT. It is translated as CASSSGSGGAVDTQYF.